The TCR beta chain described here comes from a study of cytomegalovirus exposure and HLA in healthy donors (dated by TCRdb to 2015 to 2018). In the study overall: In an earlier analysis of approximately 640 of the donors, about 260 Gb of sequence data and 90 million to 130 million unique TCR beta sequences from about 179 million T cells were reported. An early release that covered some 640 HLA-typed donors contained about 290 gigabases of sequencing data and around 80 million unique TCR sequences. The genetic ancestry cluster associated with self-reported Caucasian donors included 81% of the 398 genotyped donors. The study aimed to test whether cataloging public T cell receptors could reveal signatures of past pathogen exposure. The study used immunosequencing to profile the T cell repertoires of some 600 subjects and linked those repertoires to cytomegalovirus serostatus. Along with the roughly 610-subject first cohort, a separate validation cohort of over 90 different subjects was used. High-throughput TCR immunosequencing, statistical association of individual TCRs with disease status, and machine learning were combined to predict cytomegalovirus infection status. A later analysis re-examined previously published TCR beta repertoires from around 670 donors and added high-resolution HLA genotyping to investigate patterns of TCR occurrence. In the later analysis, no new phenotypic data were used to find candidate immune exposures; instead, reliance was placed on TCR beta sequences and their occurrence across donors. In an earlier analysis of 500 to 650 of the donors, high-throughput TCR beta sequencing was used to judge whether each TCR beta V gene segment behaved as functional or pseudogenic. Donor age, sex, ethnicity and CMV serostatus were compiled together with the repertoire data. In a later genetic analysis, genome-wide SNP genotypes for about three fifths of the roughly 670 donors were used, and that subset was treated as a discovery cohort. Every discovery cohort repertoire had been produced on one sequencing platform. Both class I and class II loci were covered by HLA typing, at four-digit resolution. The number of typed donors differed by locus: roughly 620-640 for A, B, C, DRB1 and DQB1; approximately 530 for DQA1; approximately 600 for DPA1; and around 470 for DPB1. About 5 DR-DQ haplotypes were handled as single units for association and clustering, since linkage in the cohort was strong. Across under 500 genotyped donors of the cohort, an average of about 200,000 unique TCR beta nucleotide sequences per donor were sequenced, and approximately 17% of those sequences were non-productive.

In total, roughly 670 healthy bone marrow donors made up the cohort. Cohort members were all nominally healthy when sampled, although unrecorded immune exposures were likely present. The donor tested CMV seronegative, placing the donor among the 352 seronegative members of the cohort. A peripheral blood sample was provided by each donor, and peripheral blood mononuclear cells were used for TCR beta sequencing. Genomic DNA was extracted from the blood cell samples with the Qiagen DNeasy Blood Extraction Kit. What the research found in general, with its limitations: Linkage disequilibrium might explain the correlated functional status among segregating V segments, but an unknown experimental factor could not be ruled out. When HLA alleles, especially DR and DQ, strongly co-occurred, attributing TCR associations to individual alleles was difficult. CMV serostatus was the only immune exposure information available for the cohort. A later analysis reported that several top co-occurrence clusters appeared linked to parvovirus B19, influenza, CMV and Epstein-Barr virus. In a later analysis, the rate of TCR association differed among HLA loci, with DRB1 alleles having the most associated TCRs and HLA-C alleles having the fewest. The authors suggested that the approach could potentially be extended to other disease states and immunological phenotypes. Cytomegalovirus status was reported to be diagnosed by the classifier with high specificity and sensitivity in both the original and validation cohorts. In vitro tests confirmed that a few of the cytomegalovirus-associated TCR beta chains recognize cytomegalovirus antigens. The presence/absence analyses assumed that sequencing depth was roughly uniform across donors, and that assumption may not be true. A further reported finding was that TCR beta sequences accurately predicted the HLA-A and HLA-B alleles for most subjects in the first cohort. Because HLA typing was unavailable for some donors at each locus, only the typed subset was used in association tests. An earlier analysis of approximately 530 of the donors showed that most TCR beta V segments appeared in productive rearrangements either about 87% or about 30% of the time, which broadly matched IMGT annotations. The sequencing pipeline was judged likely to have produced a cluster of highly shared sequence variants as a technical artifact. A later genetic analysis reported fewer N-insertions in productive TCRs among donors in an Asian-associated ancestry cluster than the roughly 690-donor mean. The 87-base-pair reads could not distinguish some IMGT-functional V segments, including TRBV6-2 and TRBV6-3, so those segments were excluded. According to a later analysis, most CMV-associated TCR beta chains appeared to be HLA-restricted, and the HLA associations seemed to be driven largely by CMV exposure. Because counts were too low, roughly 18 rarely observed V segments, including chromosome 9 orphons, were left out of the earlier analysis of approximately 580 of the donors. V-gene and J-gene trimming of TCR beta chains was associated with a missense DCLRE1C variant in a later genetic analysis, and the association was replicated in an independent cohort. In a later analysis, HLA-associated TCR beta chains showed more clonal expansion and lower generation probabilities than non-associated chains that were equally common. While some public TCRs were present in many individuals, most TCR sequences turned up only very rarely across donors. Only TCR beta chains were sequenced in this cohort, and the absence of alpha or paired-chain data limited detectable features. The study listed 164 TCR beta chains as associated with cytomegalovirus. At a false discovery rate of 0.05, a later analysis linked 16,951 TCR beta sequences to specific HLA alleles.

A word on this clone: No antigen is known for it. There are no base qualities to consult, and no much larger clone falls within one base.

Receptor libraries were prepared by the immunoSEQ multiplex PCR assay. For the multiplex PCR, a mixture combining 60 forward primers for TCR Vbeta segments and 13 reverse primers for TCR Jbeta segments was used. The CDR3 region of rearranged TCR beta genes was amplified from genomic DNA by a multiplex PCR assay. On the Illumina HiSeq System, the amplified TCR beta libraries were sequenced as 87-base-pair reads. The paper's data handling went like this. A later analysis counted tens of millions of unique TCR beta chains across the roughly 700 repertoires, and approximately 11 million of these chains were shared by at least two donors. Raw reads were error-corrected and collapsed into unique sequences by a nearest-neighbor algorithm in which closely related sequences were merged to remove PCR and sequencing errors. Alignment of CDR3 sequences to IMGT reference sequences was used to assign V, D and J gene segments. For a sequence to be retained, a match of at least six nucleotides was required to both a V gene segment and a J gene segment. A rearrangement was called productive if the CDR3 had no stop codons and remained in frame with V and J, and every other rearrangement was called non-productive. CDR3 was defined by IMGT convention, running from the second conserved V-encoded cysteine to the conserved J-encoded phenylalanine. The earlier analysis of 550 to 650 of the donors excluded any sequence lacking an unambiguous match to a single V gene segment. In an earlier analysis of several hundred of the donors, V segments were called functional above 56.7% productive rearrangements and were called segregating when the between-donor standard deviation exceeded 5%. A statistical classification framework was built for diagnosing cytomegalovirus status from the catalog of TCR beta chain sequences. A later analysis assigned V and J genes by comparing TCR nucleotide sequences with IMGT/GENE-DB human TR gene sequences. A later analysis assigned CDR3 sequences and most-parsimonious VDJ recombination scenarios with the TCRdist pipeline. In a later analysis, every TCR beta chain was defined by the combination of its CDR3 amino acid sequence and its V-gene family, and reads without a unique V-gene family were dropped. A later analysis removed several hundred highly shared, low-generation-probability nucleotide sequences to deal with suspected cross-contamination and a sequencing artifact. For each public chain, a later analysis derived a clonal expansion index from normalized ranks of inferred template counts within each repertoire. In a later analysis, generation probabilities were computed using a VDJ recombination model fitted to out-of-frame rearrangements, and the results were checked against IGoR. Hypergeometric tests were used in a later analysis to score TCR-TCR, TCR-HLA and TCR-CMV co-occurrence, with a repertoire-size bias correction applied to the TCR pairs. A later analysis estimated false discovery rates by permuting HLA or CMV assignments 20 times. In a later analysis, co-occurring TCRs were grouped using DBSCAN, and TCRdist sequence similarity was added for clustering within HLA-allele-positive subsets. For co-occurrence clustering, repertoires with fewer than 30,000 or more than 120,000 public chains were excluded, along with roughly 5 repertoires with anomalous nucleotide sharing. Here the immuneACCESS table is served through TCRdb, limited to in-frame sequences with V and J called. Missing clones are a known gap in these copies; in checked studies unresolved V genes cover under half, and the rest lacks a known reason. The D gene and trimming were derived from the DNA, and the V and J assignments and clone size from that table. For this sample there are some 130,000 clones; around 79% appear just once. The top ten hold more than 0.95% of the sample.

Trimming costs V 4 bases and J 0 bases, and their ends lie 16 bases apart. The CDR3 sequence holds 17 residues, the cysteine and phenylalanine included. Only the CDR3 portion is preserved as DNA: 51 bases, with reading frame beginning at the first base. CDR1 and CDR2 were assigned from the germline V gene as SGHVS and FNYEAQ. The material sequenced was PBMCs. The clonotype originates from a man between 18 and 29 years old in good health and CMV-seronegative. The V and J segments used are TRBV7-6 and TRBJ2-1; TRBD2 is possibly the D segment (7 matching bases). At the DNA level, the sequence is TGTGCCAGCAGCTGGGGGGGCTTTCCGAGCTCCTACAATGAGCAGTTCTTC. Its amino acids are CASSWGGFPSSYNEQFF.